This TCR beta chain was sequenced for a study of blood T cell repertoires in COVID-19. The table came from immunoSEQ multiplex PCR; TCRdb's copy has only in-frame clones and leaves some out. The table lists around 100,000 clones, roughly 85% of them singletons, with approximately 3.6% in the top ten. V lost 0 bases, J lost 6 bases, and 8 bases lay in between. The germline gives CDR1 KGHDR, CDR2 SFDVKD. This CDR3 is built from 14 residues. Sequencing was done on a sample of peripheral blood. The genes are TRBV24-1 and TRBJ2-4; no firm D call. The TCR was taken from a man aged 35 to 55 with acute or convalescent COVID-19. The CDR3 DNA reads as TGTGCCACCAGTGATTTGACAGATAGAAACATTCAGTACTTC. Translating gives CATSDLTDRNIQYF.